This T cell receptor beta chain comes out of a study of blood T cell repertoires in COVID-19. The CDR3 sequence is 14 residues long. The germline gives CDR1 LNHNV, CDR2 YYDKDF (reference sequence). V dropped 0 bases and J dropped 1 base, with 6 bases sitting between them. Assay used: immunoSEQ multiplex PCR; TCRdb lists only in-frame clones, some missing. Of a few hundred thousand clones listed, approximately 78% are singletons. Input material: PBMCs or T cells enriched from blood (not recorded which). This receptor was identified in a man aged 40-49 years who had been exposed to COVID-19. This chain uses TRBV15 with TRBJ2-5; D call uncertain. CDR3 sequence reads: CATSRDSSQETQYF. DNA of the CDR3: TGTGCCACCAGCAGAGACAGTTCCCAAGAGACCCAGTACTTC.